The next 19 T cell receptor beta chains were all read from a single sample in a study of OX40 agonist ivuxolimab in advanced cancers. Assay used: immunoSEQ multiplex PCR; TCRdb lists only in-frame clones, some missing. The data contain 25,000 or so clones, just under 75% of them seen just once; the ten biggest clones take up approximately 18%. Sequenced here: CD4+ or CD8+ T cells sorted from blood, sampled in a trial of the OX40 agonist ivuxolimab. These receptors all come from an adult with an advanced solid tumor such as melanoma, head and neck, liver or kidney cancer.

V is TRBV5-1 and J is TRBJ2-5, with D possibly being TRBD2 (6 bases). The V gene lost 7 bases and the J gene lost 3 bases, with 13 bases spanning the gap. CDR3 length equals 13 residues. From germline, CDR1 is SGHRS and CDR2 YFSETQ. For the CDR3, the DNA is TGCGCCAGCTACCTTTGGGGGGAAGAGACCCAGTACTTC. The encoded protein is CASYLWGEETQYF.

The chain joins TRBV27 to TRBJ2-5; possibly TRBD2 for D (6 bases). There are 15 residues in the CDR3. The germline V gene encodes CDR1 MNHEY and CDR2 SMNVEV (reference sequence). The V end lost 6 bases, the J end lost 3 bases, and 17 bases lay between the germline ends. The CDR3 reads CASRASAGYEETQYF. DNA for the CDR3: TGTGCCAGCAGGGCGTCGGCGGGGTACGAAGAGACCCAGTACTTC.

This clone has more than one count but fewer than ten. This chain connects TRBV15 to TRBJ1-1; tentatively, D is TRBD1 (5 bases). CDR1 is LNHNV, CDR2 YYDKDF, per germline (reference sequence). This CDR3 has 13 residues. The V gene lost 5 bases and the J gene lost 1 base, with 8 bases spanning the gap. The CDR3 sequence: CATSPDRNTEAFF. The DNA for the CDR3 is TGTGCCACCAGCCCCGACAGGAACACTGAAGCTTTCTTT.

J is TRBJ1-1 and V is TRBV28; 7 bases are a match to TRBD1. The CDR3 is 15 residues long. The V and J ends lost 8 bases and 10 bases, in that order; junction bases with no gene match: 19. Germline-derived CDR1 and CDR2 are MDHEN and SYDVKM. CDR3 in amino acids: CASRGATGLWLLAFF. In DNA form, the CDR3 reads TGTGCCAGCCGCGGCGCGACAGGGCTCTGGTTGCTAGCTTTCTTT.

The CDR3: CASSLALGARGYTF. DNA for the CDR3: TGTGCCAGCAGCTTAGCGCTTGGGGCTCGGGGCTACACCTTC. This sequence joins TRBV11-3 and TRBJ1-2; TRBD1 is a possible D gene (5 bases). In germline, CDR1 is SGHNT, CDR2 YENEEA. CDR3 length equals 14 residues. V was pared by 1 base and J by 8 bases, with 14 bases between. Full variable domain (missing parts from reference TRBV11-3 and TRBJ1-2): EAGVVQSPRYKIIEKKQPVAFWCNPISGHNTLYWYLQNLGQGPELLIRYENEEAVDDSQLPKDRFSAERLKGVDSTLKIQPAELGDSAVYLCASSLALGARGYTFGSGTRLTVV.

J is TRBJ1-5 and V is TRBV4-3; no clear D. V lost 4 bases and J 0 bases, leaving 10 bases between the germline ends. CDR3 length equals 15 residues. Per the germline V gene, CDR1 is LGHNA and CDR2 is YSLEER. Written as DNA, the CDR3 is TGCGCCAGCAGCCCCGGACGGAATAGCAATCAGCCCCAGCATTTT. Its translation: CASSPGRNSNQPQHF.

This clone was detected once. The V and J genes are TRBV19 and TRBJ2-1, with D perhaps TRBD1 (6 bases). CDR1 and CDR2 (germline): LNHDA, SQIVND (reference sequence). V gave up 6 bases and J gave up 6 bases, with 9 bases separating them. This CDR3 is built from 12 residues. CDR3 residues: CASRDSPNEQFF. In DNA, the CDR3 is TGTGCCAGTAGGGACAGCCCCAATGAGCAGTTCTTC.

A remark on this clone: The identical CDR3 is also encoded by other nucleotide sequences in the sample. The gene calls are TRBV29-1 and TRBJ1-2; no definite D call. The V gene's germline CDR1 is SQVTM and CDR2 ANQGSEA. Trimming removed 1 base from V and 0 bases from J, with 9 bases in between. The length of the CDR3 is 14 residues. CDR3 amino acids: CSVEGGRSNYGYTF. In DNA form, the CDR3 reads TGCAGCGTTGAAGGGGGAAGATCTAACTATGGCTACACCTTC.

V usage is TRBV10-1 and J usage is TRBJ2-5, with TRBD2 as a possible D gene (6 bases). CDR1 WNHNN and CDR2 SYGVQD come from the germline V gene (reference sequence). The CDR3 length is 13 residues. With 3 bases removed from V and 7 bases from J, the gap between germline ends came to 12 bases. In DNA form, the CDR3 reads TGCGCCAGCAGTGAACTGGAGGAGGGGACCCAGTACTTC. It is translated as CASSELEEGTQYF.

The chain combines TRBV7-3 with TRBJ1-6; 7 bases are a match to TRBD1. Losses at the gene ends were 2 bases for V and 10 bases for J; bases not matched to a gene: 11. The CDR3 has 16 residues. Germline V CDR1 and CDR2: SGHTA, FQGTGA. The CDR3 loop is CASSLGAGGAGSPLHF. The CDR3 DNA reads TGTGCCAGCAGCTTAGGGGCAGGGGGAGCGGGGTCACCCCTCCACTTT.

In its sample, this clone was seen many times. This sequence joins TRBV4-3 and TRBJ2-7, with 7 bases lining up with TRBD1. The J segment lost 2 bases and the V segment lost 1 base, leaving 2 bases of the junction unmatched. The CDR3 has 14 residues. Germline CDR1 is LGHNA and CDR2 is YSLEER. DNA of the CDR3: TGCGCCAGCAGCCAAGGACAGGGCGCCTACGAGCAGTACTTC. Translating it yields CASSQGQGAYEQYF.

The J gene is TRBJ2-3, the V gene TRBV7-9; tentatively, D is TRBD1 (5 bases). Germline lookup yields CDR1 SEHNR and CDR2 FQNEAQ (reference sequence). Trimming pared 5 bases from V and 0 bases from J, leaving 9 bases between. The CDR3 is made up of 14 amino acids. This chain's CDR3 is CASSPDSSTDTQYF. The CDR3 DNA is TGTGCCAGCAGCCCTGACAGTAGCACAGATACGCAGTATTTT.

The sample holds many counts of this clone. The chain links TRBV2 to TRBJ2-5; D unresolved. Germline V gene data show CDR1 as SNHLY and CDR2 as FYNNEI. This CDR3 is 13 amino acids long. V was trimmed by 3 bases and J by 4 bases, leaving 9 bases between them. The CDR3 bases are TGTGCCAGCAGTGATTGGCTCGGAGAGACCCAGTACTTC. It yields the protein CASSDWLGETQYF.

V and J are TRBV19 and TRBJ2-7; 7 nucleotides match TRBD1. Per germline, CDR1 LNHDA and CDR2 SQIVND (reference sequence). V lost 6 bases and J lost 2; bases outside the gene matches: 7. There are 14 residues in the CDR3. CDR3 coding DNA: TGTGCCAGTAGCACGACAGGGACCACCTACGAGCAGTACTTC. Its translation: CASSTTGTTYEQYF.

The chain has TRBV7-2 and TRBJ2-7; no definite D call. The CDR3 sequence is 12 residues long. The V gene's germline CDR1 is SGHTA and CDR2 FQGNSA. The V end lost 3 bases, the J end lost 5 bases, and 8 bases lay between the germline ends. CDR3 amino acids: CASSLPMNEQYF. DNA for the CDR3: TGTGCCAGCAGCTTGCCTATGAACGAGCAGTACTTC.

The rearrangement uses TRBV25-1 and TRBJ1-2; no reliable D call. Germline values: CDR1 MGHDK, CDR2 SYGVNS. The V gene lost 5 bases and the J gene lost 8 bases, with 18 bases spanning the gap. The CDR3 consists of 14 residues. As DNA, the CDR3 is TGTGCCAGCAGTTACGAGAGAGACCTGAGAGGCTACACCTTC. As protein: CASSYERDLRGYTF.

The V gene is TRBV6-4, the J gene TRBJ2-1; D not certain. Trimming removed 0 bases at V and 0 bases at J, with 27 bases between. Germline-derived CDR1 and CDR2 are MRHNA and SNTAGT. This CDR3 has 22 amino acids. Here the CDR3 DNA reads TGTGCCAGCAGTGACTCGAAATGCCAGGACCAGCCCGTCCCTAGCTCCTACAATGAGCAGTTCTTC. Residues: CASSDSKCQDQPVPSSYNEQFF.

This chain uses TRBV7-2 with TRBJ1-3; a possible D gene is TRBD1 (5 bases). The CDR3 is 17 amino acids. The germline CDR1 and CDR2 sequences are SGHTA and FQGNSA. V lost 5 bases and J 7 bases, leaving 24 bases between the germline ends. CDR3 coding DNA: TGTGCCAGCAGCATAAATGTCGGTACAGAGGGGATTAACACCATATATTTT. Translating it yields CASSINVGTEGINTIYF. Based on the CDR3 plus reference TRBV7-2 and TRBJ1-3, the full variable domain is GAGVSQSPSNKVTEKGKDVELRCDPISGHTALYWYRQSLGQGLEFLIYFQGNSAPDKSGLPSDRFSAERTGGSVSTLTIQRTQQEDSAVYLCASSINVGTEGINTIYFGEGSWLTVV.

This chain uses TRBV27 with TRBJ2-7; D may be TRBD1 (6 bases). The CDR3 loop spans 16 amino acids. The germline V gene encodes CDR1 MNHEY and CDR2 SMNVEV (reference sequence). The V and J ends lost 2 bases and 7 bases respectively, with 21 bases between them. The CDR3 nucleotides are TGTGCCAGCAGTTTACGGCGGACAGAGGACTTCGAGGAGCAGTACTTC. The encoded protein is CASSLRRTEDFEEQYF.